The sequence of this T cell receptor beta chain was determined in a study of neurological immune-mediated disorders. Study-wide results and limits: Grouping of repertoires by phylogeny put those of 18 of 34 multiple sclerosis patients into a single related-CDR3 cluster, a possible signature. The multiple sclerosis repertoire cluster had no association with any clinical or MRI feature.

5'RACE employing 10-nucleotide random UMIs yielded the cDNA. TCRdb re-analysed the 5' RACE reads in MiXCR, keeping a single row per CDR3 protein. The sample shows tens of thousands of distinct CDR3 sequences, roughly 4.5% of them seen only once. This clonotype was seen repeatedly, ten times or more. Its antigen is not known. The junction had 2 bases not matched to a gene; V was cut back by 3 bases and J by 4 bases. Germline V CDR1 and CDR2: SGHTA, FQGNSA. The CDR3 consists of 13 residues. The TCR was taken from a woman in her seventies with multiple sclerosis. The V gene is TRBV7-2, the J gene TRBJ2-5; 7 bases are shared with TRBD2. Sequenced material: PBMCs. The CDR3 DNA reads TGTGCCAGCAGCTTTTCGGGGGGAGAGACCCAGTACTTC. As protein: CASSFSGGETQYF.